This T cell receptor (beta chain) derives from a study of T-cell reconstitution after alpha-beta-depleted transplantation in children. Study observations and caveats: T-cell counts and diversity at one year following transplant were attributed mainly to newly produced T cells. Reports say that about two months after transplant, the alpha-beta T cells came out of several hundred graft clones that had expanded. TCRbeta diversity was high at day 60 in some patients (a result of surviving recipient T cells and thymic progenitors).

Unique molecular identifiers were incorporated when the TCRbeta library was constructed. Each CDR3 protein is one row after TCRdb ran MiXCR on the PCR reads. The sample shows around 450,000 distinct CDR3 sequences, 8% to 11% of them seen only once. Germline loops: CDR1 SGHTA, CDR2 FQGNSA. The CDR3 contains 14 residues. Trimming cost V 5 bases and J 8 bases; bases outside gene matches: 6. In this sample, this clonotype turned up a few times. Its cognate antigen is unknown. The sequences come from PBMCs, collected before TCRalphabeta/CD19-depleted stem cell transplant. The chain couples TRBV7-2 to TRBJ2-1; 10 positions agree with TRBD2. This TCR was recovered from a child aged 2-15 years with inherited bone marrow failure, due to receive a stem cell transplant. CDR3 loop: CASSPQREGDEQFF. The CDR3 region has the DNA TGTGCCAGCAGCCCCCAGCGGGAGGGCGATGAGCAGTTCTTC.